This T cell receptor (beta chain) was captured by sequencing in a study of OX40 agonist ivuxolimab in advanced cancers. Study background: Dosing consisted of intravenous ivuxolimab at 0.01 to 10 mg/kg every 2 weeks. Study-level findings and limits: Near-lowest levels of clonal expansion characterized partial responders at 0.1-3.0 mg/kg. Expanded clones were, on average, more numerous among CD8+ T cells than CD4+. Certain nonresponding patients likewise had low normalized T-cell clonal expansion.

V shed 5 bases, J shed 4 bases, and the junction held 11 bases outside the gene matches. The CDR3 has 16 amino acids. Germline lookup yields CDR1 SNHLY and CDR2 FYNNEI. This clone came up once. What it recognizes is unknown. This table comes from immunoSEQ multiplex PCR, and its TCRdb copy is limited to in-frame clones, with some not included. Here the sample spans about 100,000 clones, about 84% being singletons. This TCR was sampled from an adult with an advanced solid tumor such as melanoma, head and neck, liver or kidney cancer. V usage is TRBV2 and J usage is TRBJ1-3; 7 bases match TRBD1. This specimen was CD4+ or CD8+ T cells sorted from blood, taken in a trial of the OX40 agonist ivuxolimab. The CDR3 sequence: CASSLPSTGRGNTIYF. CDR3 sequence (DNA): TGTGCCAGCAGTCTACCTTCGACAGGGCGAGGAAACACCATATATTTT.